A selection of T cell receptor beta chains follows, all from one sample in a study of blood T cell repertoires in COVID-19. The table came from immunoSEQ multiplex PCR; TCRdb's copy has only in-frame clones and leaves some out. Counted here are roughly 390,000 clones, approximately 89% occurring once; the ten biggest clones make up 8% to 13%. Material for sequencing was peripheral blood. The receptors originated from a woman aged 30 to 39 with COVID-19, enrolled during active disease. CDR3s include the opening cysteine and the closing phenylalanine or tryptophan. The order of the fields is V gene, J gene, D gene, clone size, CDR3 protein, CDR3 DNA. The D gene is left open where the match is weak. Expanded clones get a size class; other rows say once, few or many, or leave the size out.

v_gene: TRBV7-9; j_gene: TRBJ2-7; d_gene: NA; abundance: NA; CDR3aa: CASCEDGYEQYF; CDR3nt: TGTGCCAGCTGTGAGGATGGCTACGAGCAGTACTTC
v_gene: TRBV9; j_gene: TRBJ1-6; d_gene: NA; abundance: once; CDR3aa: CASSVGSKSGNSPLHF; CDR3nt: TGTGCCAGCAGCGTAGGATCCAAATCGGGTAATTCACCCCTCCACTTT
v_gene: TRBV6-1; j_gene: TRBJ2-5; d_gene: NA; abundance: NA; CDR3aa: CASSDTGRGIPQETQYF; CDR3nt: TGTGCCAGCAGTGATACAGGTAGAGGTATCCCCCAAGAGACCCAGTACTTC
v_gene: TRBV7-2; j_gene: TRBJ2-5; d_gene: TRBD2; abundance: NA; CDR3aa: CASSSTSGRWGETQYF; CDR3nt: TGTGCCAGCAGCTCGACTAGCGGGAGGTGGGGAGAGACCCAGTACTTC
v_gene: TRBV29-1; j_gene: TRBJ1-1; d_gene: NA; abundance: NA; CDR3aa: CSANGGQDVWTEAFF; CDR3nt: TGCAGCGCCAACGGCGGGCAGGATGTATGGACTGAAGCTTTCTTT
v_gene: TRBV28; j_gene: TRBJ1-5; d_gene: TRBD1; abundance: few; CDR3aa: CASSSGQGGNQPQHF; CDR3nt: TGTGCCAGCAGTTCCGGACAGGGAGGCAATCAGCCCCAGCATTTT
v_gene: TRBV4-1; j_gene: TRBJ2-1; d_gene: TRBD2; abundance: NA; CDR3aa: CASSQGRGTSGMYNEQFF; CDR3nt: TGCGCCAGCAGCCAAGGGAGGGGGACTAGCGGGATGTACAATGAGCAGTTCTTC
v_gene: TRBV29-1; j_gene: TRBJ2-2; d_gene: NA; abundance: NA; CDR3aa: CSVGRRSNTGELFF; CDR3nt: TGCAGCGTTGGTCGGCGGTCGAACACCGGGGAGCTGTTTTTT
v_gene: TRBV4-1; j_gene: TRBJ1-4; d_gene: NA; abundance: NA; CDR3aa: CASSQPGHNEKLFF; CDR3nt: TGCGCCAGCAGCCAACCGGGACACAATGAAAAACTGTTTTTT
v_gene: TRBV7-2; j_gene: TRBJ1-5; d_gene: NA; abundance: NA; CDR3aa: CASSLGDQPQHF; CDR3nt: TGTGCCAGCAGCTTAGGCGATCAGCCCCAGCATTTT
v_gene: TRBV19; j_gene: TRBJ1-1; d_gene: NA; abundance: NA; CDR3aa: CASISQARGTEAFF; CDR3nt: TGTGCCAGTATCAGTCAGGCCAGGGGCACTGAAGCTTTCTTT
v_gene: TRBV25-1; j_gene: TRBJ2-2; d_gene: NA; abundance: NA; CDR3aa: CASSPRAGELFF; CDR3nt: TGTGCCAGCAGCCCCCGGGCCGGGGAGCTGTTTTTT
v_gene: TRBV9; j_gene: TRBJ2-3; d_gene: NA; abundance: NA; CDR3aa: CASSVAGVGTDTQYF; CDR3nt: TGTGCCAGCAGCGTAGCGGGAGTGGGCACAGATACGCAGTATTTT
v_gene: TRBV12-3/TRBV12-4; j_gene: TRBJ1-2; d_gene: TRBD1; abundance: few; CDR3aa: CASRVTGKAGYTF; CDR3nt: TGTGCCAGCAGGGTGACAGGGAAAGCTGGCTACACCTTC
v_gene: TRBV9; j_gene: TRBJ2-7; d_gene: NA; abundance: NA; CDR3aa: CASSVGGLSYEQYF; CDR3nt: TGTGCCAGCAGCGTAGGTGGCTTATCCTACGAGCAGTACTTC
v_gene: TRBV4-1; j_gene: TRBJ1-3; d_gene: NA; abundance: NA; CDR3aa: CASSPFLEGLGLSGNTIYF; CDR3nt: TGCGCCAGCAGCCCCTTCTTGGAGGGATTGGGTCTCTCTGGAAACACCATATATTTT
v_gene: TRBV29-1; j_gene: TRBJ2-3; d_gene: NA; abundance: once; CDR3aa: CSVEDLDRGGTDTQYF; CDR3nt: TGCAGCGTTGAAGACCTCGACAGGGGAGGGACAGATACGCAGTATTTT
v_gene: TRBV4-3; j_gene: TRBJ2-3; d_gene: NA; abundance: NA; CDR3aa: CASSQDVSRGQDTQYF; CDR3nt: TGCGCCAGCAGCCAAGATGTCTCCCGGGGTCAAGATACGCAGTATTTT
v_gene: TRBV24-1; j_gene: TRBJ2-1; d_gene: NA; abundance: NA; CDR3aa: CATSRLGNEQFF; CDR3nt: TGTGCCACCAGCCGACTAGGGAATGAGCAGTTCTTC
v_gene: TRBV5-1; j_gene: TRBJ2-2; d_gene: NA; abundance: once; CDR3aa: CASSLKLANTGELFF; CDR3nt: TGCGCCAGCAGCTTGAAACTCGCGAACACCGGGGAGCTGTTTTTT
v_gene: TRBV30; j_gene: TRBJ1-4; d_gene: NA; abundance: NA; CDR3aa: CAWSVGSGREKLFF; CDR3nt: TGTGCCTGGAGTGTGGGCTCGGGGAGAGAAAAACTGTTTTTT
v_gene: TRBV19; j_gene: TRBJ2-1; d_gene: NA; abundance: NA; CDR3aa: CASRGSSYNEQFF; CDR3nt: TGTGCCAGTAGGGGGAGCTCCTACAATGAGCAGTTCTTC
v_gene: TRBV30; j_gene: TRBJ2-7; d_gene: NA; abundance: NA; CDR3aa: CAWSSGTGGYEQYF; CDR3nt: TGTGCCTGGAGTTCCGGGACTGGGGGGTACGAGCAGTACTTC
v_gene: TRBV5-4; j_gene: TRBJ2-2; d_gene: NA; abundance: NA; CDR3aa: CASRGGKTGELFF; CDR3nt: TGTGCCAGTAGGGGCGGGAAGACCGGGGAGCTGTTTTTT
v_gene: TRBV4-2; j_gene: TRBJ2-7; d_gene: TRBD1; abundance: few; CDR3aa: CASSQGQGANDEQYF; CDR3nt: TGTGCCAGCAGCCAGGGACAGGGGGCAAACGACGAGCAGTACTTC
v_gene: TRBV6-5; j_gene: TRBJ2-7; d_gene: NA; abundance: NA; CDR3aa: CASRSKPTASYEQYF; CDR3nt: TGTGCCAGCAGATCGAAGCCGACAGCATCCTACGAGCAGTACTTC
v_gene: TRBV4-3; j_gene: TRBJ2-1; d_gene: NA; abundance: NA; CDR3aa: CASSQFSQGPNEQFF; CDR3nt: TGCGCCAGCAGCCAATTCAGCCAGGGTCCCAATGAGCAGTTCTTC
v_gene: TRBV7-2; j_gene: TRBJ1-4; d_gene: TRBD1; abundance: NA; CDR3aa: CASSSAQGGEKLFF; CDR3nt: TGTGCCAGCAGTTCAGCACAGGGGGGGGAAAAACTGTTTTTT
v_gene: TRBV5-1; j_gene: TRBJ2-6; d_gene: NA; abundance: NA; CDR3aa: CASSLSISGANVLTF; CDR3nt: TGCGCCAGCAGCTTGTCCATCTCTGGGGCCAACGTCCTGACTTTC
v_gene: TRBV2; j_gene: TRBJ2-6; d_gene: NA; abundance: NA; CDR3aa: CASSEEATGANVLTF; CDR3nt: TGTGCCAGCAGTGAGGAGGCGACTGGGGCCAACGTCCTGACTTTC
v_gene: TRBV5-1; j_gene: TRBJ2-2; d_gene: TRBD2; abundance: NA; CDR3aa: CASSLLTSGNTGELFF; CDR3nt: TGCGCCAGCAGCTTGTTGACTAGCGGGAACACCGGGGAGCTGTTTTTT
v_gene: TRBV27; j_gene: TRBJ2-1; d_gene: TRBD2; abundance: few; CDR3aa: CASSPTQQKLAGTSKGYNEQFF; CDR3nt: TGTGCCAGCAGTCCAACACAACAAAAACTAGCGGGAACAAGTAAAGGCTACAATGAGCAGTTCTTC
v_gene: TRBV12-3/TRBV12-4; j_gene: TRBJ1-5; d_gene: NA; abundance: NA; CDR3aa: CASSKDTYQPQHF; CDR3nt: TGTGCCAGCAGCAAGGACACCTATCAGCCCCAGCATTTT
v_gene: TRBV5-1; j_gene: TRBJ2-1; d_gene: TRBD2; abundance: NA; CDR3aa: CASSLGNAGGLGEQFF; CDR3nt: TGCGCCAGCAGCTTGGGAAACGCGGGAGGGCTGGGTGAGCAGTTCTTC
v_gene: TRBV11-2; j_gene: TRBJ2-7; d_gene: NA; abundance: NA; CDR3aa: CASSRKRPSYEQYF; CDR3nt: TGTGCCAGCAGCCGCAAGAGGCCCTCCTACGAGCAGTACTTC
v_gene: TRBV13; j_gene: TRBJ2-2; d_gene: NA; abundance: NA; CDR3aa: CASSLAGNTGELFF; CDR3nt: TGTGCCAGCAGCTTAGCAGGGAACACCGGGGAGCTGTTTTTT
v_gene: TRBV6-1; j_gene: TRBJ2-1; d_gene: TRBD2; abundance: NA; CDR3aa: CASSDLRRGTSGRNEQFF; CDR3nt: TGTGCCAGCAGTGACCTAAGAAGGGGGACTAGCGGGAGAAATGAGCAGTTCTTC
v_gene: TRBV30; j_gene: TRBJ1-3; d_gene: TRBD1; abundance: NA; CDR3aa: CAWSVKGGSTGNTIYF; CDR3nt: TGTGCCTGGAGTGTAAAAGGGGGCTCTACTGGAAACACCATATATTTT
v_gene: TRBV6-5; j_gene: TRBJ1-4; d_gene: TRBD1; abundance: NA; CDR3aa: CASRDRGTNEKLFF; CDR3nt: TGTGCCAGCAGAGACAGGGGGACTAATGAAAAACTGTTTTTT
v_gene: TRBV7-8; j_gene: TRBJ1-2; d_gene: TRBD1; abundance: NA; CDR3aa: CASSPVGGTGSLGYGYTF; CDR3nt: TGTGCCAGCAGCCCAGTAGGCGGGACAGGGAGCTTAGGCTATGGCTACACCTTC
v_gene: TRBV6-2/TRBV6-3; j_gene: TRBJ2-1; d_gene: NA; abundance: once; CDR3aa: CASSSVVAIHNEQFF; CDR3nt: TGTGCCAGCAGTTCGGTGGTAGCGATCCACAATGAGCAGTTCTTC
v_gene: TRBV18; j_gene: TRBJ1-6; d_gene: TRBD1; abundance: NA; CDR3aa: CASSGTADNNSPLHF; CDR3nt: TGTGCCAGCTCCGGGACAGCCGATAATAATTCACCCCTCCACTTT
v_gene: TRBV4-2; j_gene: TRBJ1-2; d_gene: NA; abundance: NA; CDR3aa: CASSQPPGNYGYTF; CDR3nt: TGTGCCAGCAGCCAACCGCCGGGAAACTATGGCTACACCTTC
v_gene: TRBV7-2; j_gene: TRBJ1-4; d_gene: NA; abundance: NA; CDR3aa: CASSLGGAGKLFF; CDR3nt: TGTGCCAGCAGCTTGGGGGGGGCGGGAAAACTGTTTTTT
v_gene: TRBV29-1; j_gene: TRBJ2-3; d_gene: NA; abundance: once; CDR3aa: CSVVGGPLGDTQYF; CDR3nt: TGCAGCGTTGTGGGGGGGCCCCTCGGTGATACGCAGTATTTT
v_gene: TRBV6-5; j_gene: TRBJ2-5; d_gene: NA; abundance: NA; CDR3aa: CASSWLGGETQYF; CDR3nt: TGTGCCAGCAGTTGGTTAGGGGGAGAGACCCAGTACTTC